This TCR beta chain was observed in a study of T cells in Graves' hyperthyroidism and ophthalmopathy. Amplification of TCR beta CDR3 regions was performed using RNA transcripts as template. The HTBI primer set served for first-round RT-PCR of the TCR CDR3. TCRdb reprocessed the multiplex PCR reads with MiXCR, giving one entry per CDR3 protein. The profile covers about 250,000 distinct CDR3 sequences, with about 20% appearing a single time and around 60% taken by the ten largest. The CDR3 is 13 amino acids. V was clipped by 2 bases and J by 1 base, with 8 bases between them. Germline CDR1 is DFQATT and CDR2 is SNEGSKA (reference sequence). About this clonotype itself: A clone one base away is much larger, so this may be a read error.

The J gene is TRBJ1-1, the V gene TRBV20-1; D is perhaps TRBD1 (5 bases). Sequenced material: blood. The sequence was obtained from a man aged 30-40 years with Graves' ophthalmopathy. This CDR3 is CSARRGTNTEAFF. CDR3 DNA: TGCAGTGCTAGACGCGGGACGAACACTGAAGCTTTCTTT.